This TCR beta chain was obtained from a study of beta chain features in type 1 diabetes. Study findings and constraints: Within each of all four CD4+ subsets, Type 1 diabetes patients had TCRB CDR3s that were moderately but significantly shorter.

Every bit of the isolated RNA underwent reverse transcription, so sequencing read expressed TCRB transcripts. Produced via immunoSEQ multiplex PCR; TCRdb's table is partial and in-frame only. The sample consists of some 290,000 clones, 13% to 15% of them appearing once. Trimming took 6 bases from V and 7 from J, leaving 19 bases between them. The CDR3 spans 15 residues. Germline lookup yields CDR1 MDHEN and CDR2 SYDVKM. This clone was counted only a few times. Its antigen is unidentified. The sample was naive CD4+ T cells from blood. The receptor was derived from a man younger than 45 with type 1 diabetes. The chain has TRBV28 and TRBJ1-5; D may be TRBD1 (6 bases). Here the CDR3 DNA reads TGTGCCAGCAGCTCGCTACAGGGTTTCGGACAGCCCCAGCATTTT. Residues: CASSSLQGFGQPQHF.